The T cell receptor (beta chain) described here comes from a study of control samples from healthy donors and cancer patients. Repertoires were generated with immunoSEQ multiplex PCR, while TCRdb's copy carries only in-frame clones and drops some. The table includes more than 70,000 clones, roughly 89% detected once. V lost 5 bases and J 3 bases, leaving 17 bases between the germline ends. Germline CDR1 LGHDT, CDR2 YNNKEL (reference sequence). This CDR3 region has 15 residues. The receptor was derived from a man aged 55 to 69 with lung cancer. The chain recombines TRBV3-1 (or the pseudogene TRBV3-2) with TRBJ2-7, with no clear D. Sequences were obtained from PBMCs. The CDR3 DNA reads as TGTGCCAGCAGCTTGTCTGCATACCTCGGCTACGAGCAGTACTTC. Translating gives CASSLSAYLGYEQYF.